What follows is one T cell receptor (beta chain) and its context. The antigen remains undetermined. There are 14 residues in the CDR3. Germline V gives CDR1 SGHVS, CDR2 FNYEAQ. The germline V and J ends were trimmed by 5 bases and 2 bases, with 12 bases remaining between them. Sequencing used immunoSEQ multiplex PCR; TCRdb keeps in-frame clones, though not all of them. Among 77,000 or so clones, roughly 80% were seen once, and the ten largest hold over 4%. The data were taken from a study of OX40 agonist ivuxolimab in advanced cancers. Study background: Every 2 weeks, ivuxolimab was infused into the patients intravenously at between 0.01 and 10 mg/kg.

Study-level findings and limits: Researchers report that CD8+ T cells had, on average, more expanded clones than CD4+.

The V and J genes are TRBV7-6 and TRBJ2-5, with D perhaps TRBD1 or TRBD2 (5 bases each). The sequences come from CD4+ or CD8+ T cells sorted from blood, collected in a trial of the OX40 agonist ivuxolimab. The origin of this receptor is an adult with an advanced solid tumor such as melanoma, head and neck, liver or kidney cancer. The CDR3 coding sequence is TGTGCCAGCAGCCCGGGGACCGTTCAAGAGACCCAGTACTTC. It codes for CASSPGTVQETQYF.